Following are 18 T cell receptor beta chains from one sample sequenced in a study of spatial heterogeneity in lung cancer. General study results and limits: Within tumors, counts of expanded alpha and beta TCRs tracked tumor mutation counts.

Time point in this sample: sample taken at primary tumor resection. TCRdb itself ran the 5' RACE reads through MiXCR, one entry per CDR3 protein. The sample lists about 18,000 distinct CDR3 sequences, 6.5% seen once, with about 4% in the top ten. These TCRs are of unknown antigen specificity. The sample consisted of lung tumor tissue, taken at surgery. These receptors all come from a female donor with early-stage non-small cell lung cancer.

This clonotype came up many times. The chain uses TRBV7-2 and TRBJ1-3; D unresolved. Germline V gene data show CDR1 as SGHTA and CDR2 as FQGNSA. The CDR3 length is 13 residues. Trimming took 1 base from V and 7 from J, leaving 8 bases between them. The CDR3: CASSLVSANTIYF. CDR3 bases: TGTGCCAGCAGCTTAGTCTCGGCGAACACCATATATTTT. The full variable domain, rest sourced from reference TRBV7-2 and TRBJ1-3, is GAGVSQSPSNKVTEKGKDVELRCDPISGHTALYWYRQSLGQGLEFLIYFQGNSAPDKSGLPSDRFSAERTGGSVSTLTIQRTQQEDSAVYLCASSLVSANTIYFGEGSWLTVV.

This clonotype was observed many times. The V and J genes are TRBV7-2 and TRBJ2-2; 10 bases map to TRBD2. CDR1 SGHTA and CDR2 FQGNSA come from the germline V gene. The CDR3 spans 16 residues. V dropped 1 base and J dropped 2; count of bases not matched to a gene: 1. The CDR3 loop is CASSLVLAGNTGELFF. CDR3 in DNA: TGTGCCAGCAGCTTAGTACTAGCGGGAAACACCGGGGAGCTGTTTTTT.

On this clonotype: Being one base from a much bigger clone, this may be a read error. The rearrangement links TRBV28 to TRBJ1-4, with TRBD1 matching 7 bases. This CDR3 contains 16 residues. CDR1 is MDHEN, CDR2 SYDVKM, per germline. For the CDR3, the DNA is TGTGTCAGCAGTTCTCAGACAGGGCTATCTAATGAAAAACTGTTTTTT. Its protein is CVSSSQTGLSNEKLFF.

This chain links TRBV28 with TRBJ2-7; D gene uncertain. V dropped 5 bases and J dropped 3 bases, with 5 bases sitting between them. The length of the CDR3 is 11 residues. CDR1 and CDR2 (germline): MDHEN, SYDVKM. The CDR3 region is CASSLRYEQYF. Here the CDR3 DNA reads TGTGCCAGCAGTCTCCGCTACGAGCAGTACTTC.

The chain joins TRBV6-1 to TRBJ1-5; D remains ambiguous. Germline-derived CDR1 and CDR2 are MNHNS and SASEGT. This CDR3 region has 14 residues. V lost 2 bases and J lost 4, with 9 bases in between. The CDR3 region is CASSEWPKNQPQHF. CDR3 coding DNA: TGTGCCAGCAGTGAATGGCCTAAAAATCAGCCCCAGCATTTT.

The table lists this clonotype with many counts. The chain carries TRBV5-1 and TRBJ2-7, with a weak D call TRBD2 (5 bases). V lost 0 bases and J lost 3, with 10 bases in between. The germline CDR1 and CDR2 sequences are SGHRS and YFSETQ. This CDR3 region has 14 residues. The CDR3 is CASSLVNGNYEQYF. The CDR3 DNA is TGCGCCAGCAGCTTGGTTAACGGGAACTACGAGCAGTACTTC.

This clonotype was seen repeatedly, ten times or more. This sequence joins TRBV2 and TRBJ2-5; D is tentatively TRBD1 or TRBD2 (5 bases each). The CDR3 loop spans 15 amino acids. Germline V CDR1 and CDR2: SNHLY, FYNNEI. Trimming shortened V by 6 bases and J by 0 bases, and 14 bases separated the two germline ends. The CDR3 region has the DNA TGTGCCAGCAGAGCGCGGTGGGGGTACCAAGAGACCCAGTACTTC. Residues: CASRARWGYQETQYF.

This clonotype was counted many times. V and J are TRBV2 and TRBJ1-5, with D unresolved. V was cut by 6 bases and J by 4 bases, with 10 bases left in between. CDR1 and CDR2 (germline): SNHLY, FYNNEI. This CDR3 is 13 amino acids long. CDR3 loop: CASSPDTNQPQHF. The CDR3 DNA follows: TGTGCCAGCAGCCCCGACACAAATCAGCCCCAGCATTTT. Based on the CDR3 plus reference TRBV2 and TRBJ1-5, the full variable domain is EPEVTQTPSHQVTQMGQEVILRCVPISNHLYFYWYRQILGQKVEFLVSFYNNEISEKSEIFDDQFSVERPDGSNFTLKIRSTKLEDSAMYFCASSPDTNQPQHFGDGTRLSIL.

The rearrangement uses TRBV7-2 and TRBJ2-1; no firm D call. This CDR3 has 15 amino acids. V lost 1 base to trimming and J lost 8 bases, with 15 bases between them. Germline CDR1 is SGHTA and CDR2 is FQGNSA. The CDR3 DNA reads as TGTGCCAGCAGCTTAGGGGGAAGAGAGGTGGATGAGCAGTTCTTC. It yields the protein CASSLGGREVDEQFF.

The table lists this clonotype with a few counts. A read error may explain this, as a much larger clone is one base away. V is TRBV28 and J is TRBJ2-3; D is unclear. CDR3 size: 12 residues. Germline V lookup: CDR1 MDHEN, CDR2 SYDVKM. Deletions cut 8 bases from V and 2 bases from J, with 8 bases between. The CDR3 reads CASGINTDTQYF. The CDR3, as DNA: TGTGCCAGCGGTATCAACACAGATACGCAGTATTTT.

This clonotype ranks as medium-sized. This rearrangement joins TRBV3-1 to TRBJ2-7, with 7 bases that match TRBD1. CDR1 and CDR2 from the germline V gene are LGHDT and YNNKEL (reference sequence). This CDR3 has 14 residues. The V segment lost 0 bases and the J segment 6 bases; nucleotides outside the gene matches: 5. DNA for the CDR3: TGTGCCAGCAGCCAAGACAGGGGGTACGGCGAGCAGTACTTC. It specifies CASSQDRGYGEQYF.

This clonotype showed up many times. The genes are TRBV19 and TRBJ2-7; weak D call: TRBD2 (5 bases). Between the trimmed V and J ends, which lost 6 bases and 7 bases, there was a span of 13 bases. The CDR3 is 12 residues long. Germline V lookup: CDR1 LNHDA, CDR2 SQIVND (reference sequence). For the CDR3, the DNA is TGTGCCAGTAGCCAAAGGACGGGGGAGCAGTACTTC. As protein: CASSQRTGEQYF.

This clonotype was recorded many times. This chain connects TRBV5-4 to TRBJ2-3; TRBD2 aligns across 14 bases. This CDR3 spans 18 amino acids. V shed 5 bases and J 0 bases; nucleotides not matched to a gene: 8. Germline V gene data show CDR1 as SGHNT and CDR2 as YYREEE (reference sequence). DNA of the CDR3: TGTGCCAGCAGTGCGGGACTAGCGGGAGTGCAAAGCACAGATACGCAGTATTTT. Encoded protein: CASSAGLAGVQSTDTQYF.

This clonotype was seen many times. In DNA, the CDR3 is TGTGCCAGCTCGGACAGGGGGCAGTACAATGAGCAGTTCTTC. It translates to CASSDRGQYNEQFF. This chain connects TRBV18 to TRBJ2-1; 11 bases align to TRBD1. CDR1 KGHSH and CDR2 LQKENI come from the germline V gene. The CDR3 is made up of 14 amino acids. Trimming took 6 bases from V and 4 from J; bases not matched to a gene: 2.

This clonotype was counted many times. The V call is TRBV7-3, the J call TRBJ2-3, with 8 bases identical to TRBD1. CDR3 length: 13 residues. With 4 bases clipped from V and 3 bases from J, the junction kept 0 bases outside the gene matches. Looked up from germline, CDR1 is SGHTA and CDR2 is FQGTGA. The CDR3 protein is CASSWTGTDTQYF. DNA for the CDR3: TGTGCCAGCAGCTGGACAGGGACAGATACGCAGTATTTT.

In its sample, this clonotype was seen many times. The chain is built from TRBV5-1 and TRBJ1-1, with D unresolved. V was trimmed by 4 bases and J by 2 bases, leaving 15 bases between them. The CDR3 is made up of 15 amino acids. The germline V gene encodes CDR1 SGHRS and CDR2 YFSETQ. Written as DNA, the CDR3 is TGCGCCAGCAGCCTCAGAACATCCCCCAACACTGAAGCTTTCTTT. Translating gives CASSLRTSPNTEAFF.

This clonotype was counted at least ten times. The chain links TRBV28 to TRBJ2-7; D might be TRBD1 (5 bases). There are 16 residues in the CDR3. V lost 4 bases, J lost 5 bases, and 21 bases lay in between. Germline lookup yields CDR1 MDHEN and CDR2 SYDVKM. The CDR3 DNA reads as TGTGCCAGCAGTTCAGTGGTGGTAGGGGTCGGCGACGAGCAGTACTTC. Its protein is CASSSVVVGVGDEQYF. Filled out from reference TRBV28 and TRBJ2-7, the complete variable domain reads DVKVTQSSRYLVKRTGEKVFLECVQDMDHENMFWYRQDPGLGLRLIYFSYDVKMKEKGDIPEGYSVSREKKERFSLILESASTNQTSMYLCASSSVVVGVGDEQYFGPGTRLTVT.

In its sample, this clonotype was seen many times. The chain employs TRBV7-2 and TRBJ2-7; the match to TRBD2 covers 10 bases. This CDR3 contains 14 residues. The ends lost 7 bases at V and 0 bases at J; junction bases unmatched: 3. CDR1 is SGHTA, CDR2 FQGNSA, per germline. This chain's CDR3 is CASTASGSSYEQYF. In nucleotides, the CDR3 is TGTGCCAGCACCGCTAGCGGGAGCTCCTACGAGCAGTACTTC.